These T cell receptor beta chains were read from a single sample in a study of human T cells and chemical hapten exposure. TCRdb analysed the RACE reads with MiXCR anew, one entry per CDR3 protein. Of approximately 49,000 distinct CDR3 sequences in the sample, approximately 9.1% were seen once. Sequencing used whole blood, obtained in connection with sensitization to the hapten diphenylcyclopropenone (DPC). The receptors here all came from a woman aged 50 to 60 with alopecia areata. Some clones in this sample may be carry-over from other donors' samples. Both conserved end residues are part of each CDR3. The D gene is left open where the match is weak. A clone size is listed for some rows: how often the clone was seen (once, few, many), or a class if it is expanded.

cdr3_aa: CSARGHRNTEAFF
cdr3_nt: TGCAGTGCTAGAGGACACAGGAACACTGAAGCTTTCTTT
d_call: .
j_call: TRBJ1-1
v_call: TRBV20-1
clone_size: .

cdr3_aa: CAISGTSGRASYEQYF
cdr3_nt: TGTGCCATCAGTGGTACTAGCGGGAGGGCATCCTACGAGCAGTACTTC
d_call: TRBD2
j_call: TRBJ2-7
v_call: TRBV10-3
clone_size: few

cdr3_aa: CASSPGYSNQPQHF
cdr3_nt: TGTGCCAGCTCACCAGGATATAGCAATCAGCCCCAGCATTTT
d_call: .
j_call: TRBJ1-5
v_call: TRBV18
clone_size: many

cdr3_aa: CASSSSGGGTDTQYF
cdr3_nt: TGTGCCAGCAGCTCTAGCGGGGGTGGCACAGATACGCAGTATTTT
d_call: TRBD2
j_call: TRBJ2-3
v_call: TRBV7-2
clone_size: many

cdr3_aa: CASSQGRVRDTQYF
cdr3_nt: TGTGCCAGCAGCCAAGGACGGGTTCGCGATACGCAGTATTTT
d_call: .
j_call: TRBJ2-3
v_call: TRBV14
clone_size: many

cdr3_aa: CASSPYSTAQETQYF
cdr3_nt: TGTGCCAGCAGCCCTTACTCGACTGCTCAAGAGACCCAGTACTTC
d_call: .
j_call: TRBJ2-5
v_call: TRBV27
clone_size: many

cdr3_aa: CASSIDRGHLNEQFF
cdr3_nt: TGTGCCAGCAGCATCGACAGGGGGCATCTGAATGAGCAGTTCTTC
d_call: TRBD1
j_call: TRBJ2-1
v_call: TRBV6-5
clone_size: few

cdr3_aa: CASSPGTIFGYTF
cdr3_nt: TGTGCCAGCAGTCCCGGGACGATCTTTGGCTACACCTTC
d_call: .
j_call: TRBJ1-2
v_call: TRBV5-6
clone_size: many

cdr3_aa: CSVDTTRGAEAFF
cdr3_nt: TGCAGCGTAGACACGACCAGGGGAGCTGAAGCTTTCTTT
d_call: .
j_call: TRBJ1-1
v_call: TRBV29-1
clone_size: .

cdr3_aa: CSARVGVSHQETQYF
cdr3_nt: TGCAGTGCTAGAGTCGGAGTTTCGCACCAAGAGACCCAGTACTTC
d_call: .
j_call: TRBJ2-5
v_call: TRBV20-1
clone_size: many

cdr3_aa: CASSYTGGDYGYTF
cdr3_nt: TGTGCCAGCAGCTACACAGGGGGCGACTATGGCTACACCTTC
d_call: TRBD1
j_call: TRBJ1-2
v_call: TRBV7-9
clone_size: many

cdr3_aa: CASSPDPLTEQYF
cdr3_nt: TGTGCCAGCAGCCCCGACCCTTTAACCGAGCAGTACTTC
d_call: .
j_call: TRBJ2-7
v_call: TRBV7-2
clone_size: .

cdr3_aa: CSARTGDQPQHF
cdr3_nt: TGCAGTGCTAGAACTGGGGATCAGCCCCAGCATTTT
d_call: .
j_call: TRBJ1-5
v_call: TRBV20-1
clone_size: many

cdr3_aa: CSVGQSPNTEAFF
cdr3_nt: TGCAGCGTAGGACAGAGCCCGAACACTGAAGCTTTCTTT
d_call: .
j_call: TRBJ1-1
v_call: TRBV29-1
clone_size: many

cdr3_aa: CASTGGGSGEQFF
cdr3_nt: TGTGCCAGCACGGGGGGCGGGAGCGGTGAGCAGTTCTTC
d_call: .
j_call: TRBJ2-1
v_call: TRBV7-9
clone_size: many

cdr3_aa: CASSLSHFSYEQYF
cdr3_nt: TGTGCCAGCAGTTTATCCCACTTCTCCTACGAGCAGTACTTC
d_call: .
j_call: TRBJ2-7
v_call: TRBV28
clone_size: .

cdr3_aa: CASSPGTARSHEQYF
cdr3_nt: TGTGCCAGCAGCCCAGGGACAGCAAGGTCCCACGAGCAGTACTTC
d_call: TRBD1
j_call: TRBJ2-7
v_call: TRBV7-9
clone_size: .

cdr3_aa: CASRSNRGMNTEAFF
cdr3_nt: TGTGCCAGCAGGTCCAACAGGGGAATGAACACTGAAGCTTTCTTT
d_call: TRBD1
j_call: TRBJ1-1
v_call: TRBV6-5
clone_size: many

cdr3_aa: CASRLGVGAGGNEQYF
cdr3_nt: TGTGCCAGCAGGCTAGGGGTAGGAGCGGGAGGCAACGAGCAGTACTTC
d_call: TRBD2
j_call: TRBJ2-7
v_call: TRBV11-2
clone_size: few

cdr3_aa: CASSQDPRIGTAGNEQFF
cdr3_nt: TGCGCCAGCAGCCAAGATCCCCGCATTGGGACCGCGGGCAATGAGCAGTTCTTC
d_call: .
j_call: TRBJ2-1
v_call: TRBV4-1
clone_size: many

cdr3_aa: CSSLPPAYNEQFF
cdr3_nt: TGCAGTAGTCTCCCGCCGGCCTACAATGAGCAGTTCTTC
d_call: .
j_call: TRBJ2-1
v_call: TRBV29-1
clone_size: many

cdr3_aa: CASSLGGSYVNEQFF
cdr3_nt: TGTGCCAGCAGCTTAGGCGGGAGCTATGTCAATGAGCAGTTCTTC
d_call: TRBD2
j_call: TRBJ2-1
v_call: TRBV11-2
clone_size: many

cdr3_aa: CAWSPQGDEKLFF
cdr3_nt: TGTGCCTGGAGTCCCCAGGGAGATGAAAAACTGTTTTTT
d_call: .
j_call: TRBJ1-4
v_call: TRBV30
clone_size: many

cdr3_aa: CASSGGTGGVDEQFF
cdr3_nt: TGTGCCAGCAGTGGGGGAACAGGGGGCGTGGATGAGCAGTTCTTC
d_call: TRBD1
j_call: TRBJ2-1
v_call: TRBV27
clone_size: many

cdr3_aa: CASSLAGIHGETQYF
cdr3_nt: TGCGCCAGCAGCTTGGCCGGAATCCATGGGGAGACCCAGTACTTC
d_call: .
j_call: TRBJ2-5
v_call: TRBV5-1
clone_size: many

cdr3_aa: CASSSTTDWNEQFF
cdr3_nt: TGTGCCAGCAGCTCAACGACCGACTGGAATGAGCAGTTCTTC
d_call: .
j_call: TRBJ2-1
v_call: TRBV7-9
clone_size: .

cdr3_aa: CAWSQGIKEKLFF
cdr3_nt: TGTGCCTGGAGTCAGGGGATAAAGGAAAAACTGTTTTTT
d_call: .
j_call: TRBJ1-4
v_call: TRBV30
clone_size: many

cdr3_aa: CASSFGQNNSPLHF
cdr3_nt: TGTGCCAGCAGTTTTGGACAGAATAATTCACCCCTCCACTTT
d_call: .
j_call: TRBJ1-6
v_call: TRBV27
clone_size: many

cdr3_aa: CASSSGQALRAEAFF
cdr3_nt: TGTGCCAGCAGCTCGGGACAGGCTTTGAGGGCTGAAGCTTTCTTT
d_call: TRBD1
j_call: TRBJ1-1
v_call: TRBV7-9
clone_size: many

cdr3_aa: CASSYRLAGESRTGELFF
cdr3_nt: TGTGCCAGCAGTTACAGACTAGCGGGAGAGTCAAGGACCGGGGAGCTGTTTTTT
d_call: TRBD2
j_call: TRBJ2-2
v_call: TRBV6-5
clone_size: many

cdr3_aa: CASSTRSNEQFF
cdr3_nt: TGTGCCAGCAGCACCCGGAGCAATGAGCAGTTCTTC
d_call: .
j_call: TRBJ2-1
v_call: TRBV21-1
clone_size: many

cdr3_aa: CSVSVGSTGELFF
cdr3_nt: TGCAGCGTTTCGGTCGGAAGCACCGGGGAGCTGTTTTTT
d_call: .
j_call: TRBJ2-2
v_call: TRBV29-1
clone_size: many

cdr3_aa: CASSLQAEKLFF
cdr3_nt: TGTGCCAGCAGCTTACAGGCTGAAAAACTGTTTTTT
d_call: .
j_call: TRBJ1-4
v_call: TRBV11-2
clone_size: many

cdr3_aa: CASSETREAFF
cdr3_nt: TGTGCCAGCAGTGAAACACGTGAAGCTTTCTTT
d_call: .
j_call: TRBJ1-1
v_call: TRBV2
clone_size: .

cdr3_aa: CASSQGFFGGTRGATQYF
cdr3_nt: TGCGCCAGCAGCCAAGGTTTTTTTGGCGGGACCAGGGGGGCTACGCAGTATTTT
d_call: .
j_call: TRBJ2-3
v_call: TRBV4-1
clone_size: many

cdr3_aa: CASNRDVRGNTIYF
cdr3_nt: TGTGCCAGCAACCGGGACGTTCGAGGAAACACCATATATTTT
d_call: .
j_call: TRBJ1-3
v_call: TRBV7-2
clone_size: few

cdr3_aa: CASRGGTDTEAFF
cdr3_nt: TGTGCCAGCAGGGGAGGGACAGACACTGAAGCTTTCTTT
d_call: TRBD1
j_call: TRBJ1-1
v_call: TRBV28
clone_size: many

cdr3_aa: CASSRGLALSTDTQYF
cdr3_nt: TGTGCCAGCAGCCGCGGGTTAGCGCTTAGCACAGATACGCAGTATTTT
d_call: .
j_call: TRBJ2-3
v_call: TRBV7-6
clone_size: few

cdr3_aa: CASGRLAGVNEQYF
cdr3_nt: TGTGCCAGCGGGAGGCTAGCGGGAGTGAACGAGCAGTACTTC
d_call: TRBD2
j_call: TRBJ2-7
v_call: TRBV27
clone_size: many

cdr3_aa: CASSPSTRDRVLAKNIQYF
cdr3_nt: TGTGCCAGCAGTCCCTCCACCCGGGACAGGGTCCTAGCCAAAAACATTCAGTACTTC
d_call: TRBD1
j_call: TRBJ2-4
v_call: TRBV7-8
clone_size: many

cdr3_aa: CASSHARGLYEQYF
cdr3_nt: TGTGCCAGCAGTCATGCAAGGGGGTTGTACGAGCAGTACTTC
d_call: .
j_call: TRBJ2-7
v_call: TRBV3-1
clone_size: few

cdr3_aa: CSPGSGLRGEKLFF
cdr3_nt: TGCAGTCCTGGATCGGGACTCCGGGGTGAAAAACTGTTTTTT
d_call: .
j_call: TRBJ1-4
v_call: TRBV20-1
clone_size: many

cdr3_aa: CASSTIRRSGSNQPQHF
cdr3_nt: TGTGCCAGCAGCACTATCCGTAGGTCAGGGAGCAATCAGCCCCAGCATTTT
d_call: .
j_call: TRBJ1-5
v_call: TRBV7-8
clone_size: many

cdr3_aa: CASSLAGGQPQHF
cdr3_nt: TGTGCCAGCAGTTTAGCCGGCGGTCAGCCCCAGCATTTT
d_call: .
j_call: TRBJ1-5
v_call: TRBV27
clone_size: .

cdr3_aa: CASGPTATYEQYF
cdr3_nt: TGTGCCAGCGGGCCCACCGCTACCTACGAGCAGTACTTC
d_call: .
j_call: TRBJ2-7
v_call: TRBV2
clone_size: many

cdr3_aa: CASRTTGTARNEQFF
cdr3_nt: TGTGCCAGCAGAACCACCGGGACCGCCAGGAATGAGCAGTTCTTC
d_call: .
j_call: TRBJ2-1
v_call: TRBV11-2
clone_size: many

cdr3_aa: CASSSADFAGGDNEQFF
cdr3_nt: TGTGCCAGCAGTTCGGCCGATTTTGCGGGAGGGGACAATGAGCAGTTCTTC
d_call: TRBD2
j_call: TRBJ2-1
v_call: TRBV6-6
clone_size: .

cdr3_aa: CATSRDQGASNQPQHF
cdr3_nt: TGTGCCACCAGCAGAGATCAGGGCGCTAGCAATCAGCCCCAGCATTTT
d_call: .
j_call: TRBJ1-5
v_call: TRBV15
clone_size: many

cdr3_aa: CASRRDTGSDTQYF
cdr3_nt: TGCGCCAGCAGAAGGGACACGGGTTCAGATACGCAGTATTTT
d_call: .
j_call: TRBJ2-3
v_call: TRBV5-1
clone_size: many

cdr3_aa: CASSPFNTEAFF
cdr3_nt: TGTGCCAGCTCACCTTTCAACACTGAAGCTTTCTTT
d_call: .
j_call: TRBJ1-1
v_call: TRBV18
clone_size: many

cdr3_aa: CASSLSRSPREKLFF
cdr3_nt: TGTGCCAGCAGCTTGTCCCGGTCACCTAGGGAAAAACTGTTTTTT
d_call: .
j_call: TRBJ1-4
v_call: TRBV7-9
clone_size: few

cdr3_aa: CSAPSSNINTGELFF
cdr3_nt: TGCAGTGCTCCGTCCTCTAATATTAACACCGGGGAGCTGTTTTTT
d_call: .
j_call: TRBJ2-2
v_call: TRBV20-1
clone_size: many

cdr3_aa: CASSLGGPYEQYF
cdr3_nt: TGTGCCAGCAGCTTGGGGGGGCCTTACGAGCAGTACTTC
d_call: .
j_call: TRBJ2-7
v_call: TRBV5-4
clone_size: many

cdr3_aa: CSVLAGVVTQYF
cdr3_nt: TGCAGCGTACTAGCGGGAGTGGTTACGCAGTATTTT
d_call: TRBD2
j_call: TRBJ2-3
v_call: TRBV29-1
clone_size: .